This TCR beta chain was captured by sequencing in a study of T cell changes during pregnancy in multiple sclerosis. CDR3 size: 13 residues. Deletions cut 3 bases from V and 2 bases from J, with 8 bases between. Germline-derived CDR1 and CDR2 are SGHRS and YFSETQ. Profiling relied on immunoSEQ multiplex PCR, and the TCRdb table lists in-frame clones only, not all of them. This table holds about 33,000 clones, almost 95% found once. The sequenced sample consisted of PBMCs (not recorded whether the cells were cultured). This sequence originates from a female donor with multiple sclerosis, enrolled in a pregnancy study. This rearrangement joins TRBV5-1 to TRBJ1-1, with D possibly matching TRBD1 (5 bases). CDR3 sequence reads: CASSWGINTEAFF. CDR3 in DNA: TGCGCCAGCAGCTGGGGCATAAACACTGAAGCTTTCTTT.